This is a list of T cell receptor beta chains from one sample in a study of PD-1 blockade in classical Hodgkin lymphoma. TCRdb keeps only in-frame clones here, not all; method: immunoSEQ multiplex PCR. The sample lists 45,000 to 50,000 clones, around 82% occurring once. The sequencing used peripheral blood mononuclear cells (PBMCs), collected before the second cycle of nivolumab. Receptor source: a human donor with classical Hodgkin lymphoma. The CDR3 runs from the conserved cysteine through the conserved F or W. The D gene is left open where the match is weak. For some rows the clone size is stated as once, few or many, or as a class when expanded; others skip it.

V: TRBV11-2
D: TRBD2
size: .
J: TRBJ2-1
CDR3: CATSGGVIDNEQFF
DNA: TGTGCCACCTCCGGGGGGGTTATCGACAATGAGCAGTTCTTC

V: TRBV30
D: TRBD1
size: .
J: TRBJ1-1
CDR3: CAWSADRVSLNTEAFF
DNA: TGTGCCTGGAGTGCGGACAGGGTATCTCTGAACACTGAAGCTTTCTTT

V: TRBV6-6
D: .
size: once
J: TRBJ1-2
CDR3: CASSSGGGYTF
DNA: TGTGCCAGCAGCAGTGGGGGCGGCTACACCTTC

V: TRBV29-1
D: TRBD1
size: once
J: TRBJ1-1
CDR3: CSGSPSWGQGLNTEAFF
DNA: TGCAGCGGAAGCCCGTCGTGGGGACAGGGGTTGAACACTGAAGCTTTCTTT

V: TRBV11-2
D: TRBD1
size: .
J: TRBJ1-1
CDR3: CASSPGDRADTEAFF
DNA: TGTGCCAGCAGCCCCGGAGACAGGGCGGATACTGAAGCTTTCTTT

V: TRBV6-1
D: .
size: .
J: TRBJ2-1
CDR3: CASLDLGSSYNEQFF
DNA: TGTGCCAGCTTAGACCTAGGAAGCTCCTACAATGAGCAGTTCTTC

V: TRBV6-5
D: .
size: .
J: TRBJ1-1
CDR3: CASSYSTGLMGTEAFF
DNA: TGTGCCAGCAGTTACTCGACGGGGCTCATGGGGACTGAAGCTTTCTTT

V: TRBV7-6
D: .
size: many
J: TRBJ1-3
CDR3: CASSLARQGPGNTIYF
DNA: TGTGCCAGCAGCTTAGCGCGTCAGGGCCCTGGAAACACCATATATTTT

V: TRBV10-3
D: .
size: few
J: TRBJ1-1
CDR3: CAIGTGNTEAFF
DNA: TGTGCCATCGGGACGGGCAACACTGAAGCTTTCTTT

V: TRBV9
D: .
size: .
J: TRBJ2-3
CDR3: CASSVEGVSTDTQYF
DNA: TGTGCCAGCAGCGTAGAAGGGGTCAGCACAGATACGCAGTATTTT

V: TRBV7-2
D: TRBD1
size: .
J: TRBJ2-6
CDR3: CASSLASAGGGSSGANVLTF
DNA: TGTGCCAGCAGCTTAGCGTCAGCAGGGGGTGGTAGCTCTGGGGCCAACGTCCTGACTTTC